This TCR beta chain is drawn from a study of cytomegalovirus exposure and HLA in healthy donors (dated by TCRdb to about 2017). As for the study more broadly: In an earlier analysis of approximately 640 of the donors, roughly 300 Gb of sequence data and some 120 million unique TCR beta sequences from about 190 million T cells were reported. Roughly 300 gigabases of sequencing data and around 85 million unique TCR sequences made up an early release that covered approximately 650 HLA-typed donors. Of the roughly 400 genotyped donors, more than 75% were placed in the genetic ancestry cluster associated with self-reported Caucasian donors. The aim of the study was to test whether cataloging public T cell receptors could identify signatures of past pathogen exposure. The study profiled the T cell repertoires of 500 to 800 subjects by immunosequencing and related them to cytomegalovirus serostatus. Along with the roughly 610-subject first cohort, a separate validation cohort of over a hundred different subjects was used. To predict cytomegalovirus infection status, the study brought together high-throughput TCR immunosequencing, statistical association of individual TCRs with disease status, and machine learning. A later analysis re-analyzed previously published TCR beta repertoires from approximately 670 donors and added high-resolution HLA genotyping to study TCR occurrence patterns. In the later analysis, no new phenotypic data were used to find candidate immune exposures; instead, reliance was placed on TCR beta sequences and their occurrence across donors. In an earlier analysis of 587 of the donors, high-throughput TCR beta sequencing was used to judge whether each TCR beta V gene segment behaved as functional or pseudogenic. Donor age, sex, ethnicity and CMV serostatus were compiled together with the repertoire data. A later genetic analysis took genome-wide SNP genotypes for about 60% of the roughly 670 donors and used that subset as a discovery cohort. Every repertoire in the discovery cohort had been generated on one and the same sequencing platform. HLA typing included class I and class II loci at four-digit resolution. Typing coverage varied by locus: roughly 629-640 donors for A, B, C, DRB1 and DQB1; approximately 500 for DQA1; more than 600 for DPA1; approximately 450 for DPB1. Because of strong linkage in the cohort, roughly five DR-DQ haplotypes were treated as single units for association and clustering. Among about 390 genotyped donors of the cohort, an average of about 240,000 unique TCR beta nucleotide sequences were sequenced per donor, approximately 20% of them non-productive. Study-level results and caveats: The presence/absence analyses assumed that sequencing depth was roughly uniform across donors, and that assumption may not be true. Assigning TCR associations to individual alleles was difficult when HLA alleles, especially DR and DQ, strongly co-occurred. CMV serostatus was the only immune exposure information available for the cohort. According to a later analysis, parvovirus B19, influenza, CMV and Epstein-Barr virus appeared linked to several top co-occurrence clusters. The earlier analysis of 587 of the donors excluded 15 to 20 rarely observed V segments, including chromosome 9 orphons, because counts were too low. Because some donors lacked HLA typing at each locus, the association tests relied only on the typed subset. Compared with equally common non-associated chains, HLA-associated TCR beta chains in a later analysis were more clonally expanded and had lower generation probabilities. The authors suggested that the approach could potentially be extended to other disease states and immunological phenotypes. In vitro tests confirmed that a few of the cytomegalovirus-associated TCR beta chains recognize cytomegalovirus antigens. This cohort had only TCR beta chains sequenced, and the lack of alpha or paired-chain data limited which features could be detected. According to a later analysis, most CMV-associated TCR beta chains appeared to be HLA-restricted, and the HLA associations seemed to be driven largely by CMV exposure. A group of highly shared sequence variants was considered likely to be a technical artifact of the sequencing pipeline. An earlier analysis of approximately 570 of the donors showed that most TCR beta V segments appeared in productive rearrangements either about 90% or about 30% of the time, which broadly matched IMGT annotations. In a later genetic analysis, a missense DCLRE1C variant was associated with V-gene and J-gene trimming of TCR beta chains, and the association was replicated in an independent cohort. The classifier was reported to diagnose cytomegalovirus status with high specificity and sensitivity in both the original and validation cohorts. While some public TCRs were present in many individuals, most TCR sequences turned up only very rarely across donors. A further reported finding was that TCR beta sequences accurately predicted the HLA-A and HLA-B alleles for most subjects in the first cohort. Linkage disequilibrium might explain the correlated functional status among segregating V segments, but an unknown experimental factor could not be excluded. A later genetic analysis reported fewer N-insertions in productive TCRs among donors in an Asian-associated ancestry cluster than the roughly 720-donor mean. Because the 87-base-pair reads could not distinguish some IMGT-functional V segments, including TRBV6-2 and TRBV6-3, those segments were excluded. According to a later analysis, TCR association rates differed among HLA loci, with DRB1 alleles showing the most associated TCRs and HLA-C alleles showing the fewest. The study listed 150 to 200 TCR beta chains as associated with cytomegalovirus. In a later analysis, about 16,000 TCR beta sequences were associated with specific HLA alleles at a false discovery rate of 0.05.

Germline trimming amounts to 4 bases on V and 8 bases on J, with 10 as the count of junction bases outside the gene matches. The CDR3 has 14 amino acids, counting the end cysteine and phenylalanine. The CDR3 DNA has 42 bases and is translated from base 1. For CDR1 and CDR2, the germline V gene lists SGHDT and YYEEEE. The cohort was made up of roughly 670 healthy bone marrow donors. At the time of sampling, all cohort members were nominally healthy, though unrecorded immune exposures were likely present. The donor was CMV seropositive and belonged to the group of 250 to 300 seropositive cohort members. Every donor gave a peripheral blood sample, and the peripheral blood mononuclear cells from that sample were used for TCR beta sequencing. Genomic DNA extraction from the blood cell samples was performed with the Qiagen DNeasy Blood Extraction Kit. Libraries were prepared through the immunoSEQ multiplex PCR assay. The multiplex PCR relied on a mix of 60 forward primers for TCR Vbeta segments and 13 reverse primers for TCR Jbeta segments. Amplification of the CDR3 region of rearranged TCR beta genes was performed with a multiplex PCR assay on genomic DNA. Amplified TCR beta libraries were sequenced as 87-base-pair reads on the Illumina HiSeq System. Processing in the source paper ran as follows. In a later analysis, some 80 million unique TCR beta chains were counted across the 500 to 850 repertoires, and some 10 million of these chains were shared by at least two donors. Raw reads were error-corrected and collapsed into unique sequences by a nearest-neighbor algorithm in which closely related sequences were merged to remove PCR and sequencing errors. CDR3 sequences were aligned to IMGT reference sequences to assign V, D and J gene segments. For a sequence to be retained, a match of at least six nucleotides was required to both a V gene segment and a J gene segment. A rearrangement counted as productive if the CDR3 had no stop codons and remained in frame with V and J, and every other rearrangement counted as non-productive. Following IMGT convention, CDR3 was defined as the stretch from the second conserved V-encoded cysteine up to the conserved J-encoded phenylalanine. The earlier analysis of about 640 of the donors excluded any sequence lacking an unambiguous match to a single V gene segment. An earlier analysis of 587 of the donors classified V segments as functional when productive rearrangements were above 56.7% and as segregating when the standard deviation between donors was above 5%. To diagnose cytomegalovirus status from the catalog of TCR beta chain sequences, a statistical classification framework was built. V and J gene assignment, in a later analysis, came from comparing TCR nucleotide sequences with IMGT/GENE-DB human TR gene sequences. A later analysis assigned CDR3 sequences and most-parsimonious VDJ recombination scenarios with the TCRdist pipeline. In a later analysis, each TCR beta chain was defined by its CDR3 amino acid sequence together with its V-gene family, and reads lacking a unique V-gene family were excluded. To address suspected cross-contamination and a sequencing artifact, a later analysis removed a few hundred highly shared, low-generation-probability nucleotide sequences. For each public chain, a later analysis derived a clonal expansion index from normalized ranks of inferred template counts within each repertoire. Generation probabilities in a later analysis came from a VDJ recombination model fitted to out-of-frame rearrangements, and those results were checked against IGoR. Hypergeometric tests were used in a later analysis to score TCR-TCR, TCR-HLA and TCR-CMV co-occurrence, with a repertoire-size bias correction applied to the TCR pairs. A later analysis estimated false discovery rates by permuting HLA or CMV assignments 20 times. A later analysis grouped co-occurring TCRs with DBSCAN, adding TCRdist sequence similarity when clustering within HLA-allele-positive subsets. Repertoires with fewer than 30,000 or more than 120,000 public chains, plus five repertoires with anomalous nucleotide sharing, were excluded from co-occurrence clustering. TCRdb limited this immuneACCESS table to in-frame rearrangements with V and J called. A share of clones is missing; checked studies link under half to unresolved V genes, and the rest is unexplained. The DNA gave D and trimming, while V, J and clone size come from that table. Here the sample has 150,000 to 200,000 clones; 75% to 80% occur a single time. The ten largest clones take up less than 6% of the sample.

Regarding this clone: No antigen is known for it. The sample holds no much larger clone one base away, and base qualities are not on file.

The sequenced sample was PBMCs. The chain joins TRBV5-6 to TRBJ1-2; 8 of the junction bases match TRBD1. This clonotype was obtained from a woman between 25 and 40 years old in good health and CMV-seropositive. The CDR3 corresponds to CASSADREGGGYTF. The DNA reads TGTGCCAGCAGCGCGGACAGGGAAGGTGGGGGCTACACCTTC.